This T cell receptor (beta chain) was identified during a study of T cell clonality in common variable immunodeficiency. This CDR3 spans 15 amino acids. Trimming pared 1 base from V and 4 bases from J, leaving 13 bases between. CDR1 is LNHDA and CDR2 is SQIVND in the germline V gene (reference sequence). Repertoires were generated with immunoSEQ multiplex PCR, while TCRdb's copy carries only in-frame clones and drops some. The sample includes roughly 42,000 clones, none of them occurring once. This clone has at least ten counts. The read terminates 3 residues ahead of where the CDR3 ends, so the germline J gene completes it.

The chain joins TRBV19 to TRBJ1-2; no reliable D call. This sequence originates from a person aged 18-70 years in good health. Sequenced material: peripheral blood mononuclear cells. The sequenced part of the CDR3 DNA is TGTGCCAGTAGTATAGGAACGGAGCGATCCTATGGC. Translated: CASSIGTERSYG. The whole CDR3 protein is CASSIGTERSYGYTF.